Below are 2 T cell receptor beta chains sequenced from a single sample in a study of Ad26.COV2.S vaccination and SARS-CoV-2 variants. Documented treatment: roughly 19 received Ad26.COV2.S at low or high dose, single or two shots; roughly 5 received placebo; per-sample allocation not given. Collection of samples fell on day 63 after the first vaccine or placebo injection. Sequencing was performed with immunoSEQ multiplex PCR; in TCRdb, only in-frame clones are kept and a portion is missing. The sample holds some 500,000 clones; roughly 89% are singletons and the top ten take just over 2.5%. The material sequenced was peripheral blood, taken in a trial of Ad26.COV2.S vaccine versus placebo. These receptors originate from a person aged 18-65 years who received the Ad26.COV2.S COVID-19 vaccine or a placebo.

Details on this clone: Other DNA sequences in this sample translate to the same CDR3. The V gene is TRBV6-5, the J gene TRBJ1-6; D may be TRBD1 (6 bases). Germline V gene sequence: CDR1 MNHEY, CDR2 SVGAGI. V shed 3 bases and J shed 6 bases, with 9 bases lying between them. This CDR3 is built from 14 residues. CDR3 in amino acids: CASSYRGGNSPLHF. The CDR3, as DNA: TGTGCCAGCAGTTATCGAGGGGGTAATTCACCCCTCCACTTT.

Only a few counts were recorded for this clone. The chain uses TRBV7-2 and TRBJ2-3; 7 nucleotides line up with TRBD2. Germline V gives CDR1 SGHTA, CDR2 FQGNSA. J was trimmed by 0 bases and V by 5 bases; bases with no gene match: 11. This CDR3 comprises 17 residues. CDR3 coding DNA: TGTGCCAGCAGCACCGGGGGAGCAGCGGGGAGCACAGATACGCAGTATTTT. Translated: CASSTGGAAGSTDTQYF.